The clone carrying this TCR beta chain was counted ten times or more. Its specificity is not known. Each CDR3 protein gets one entry after TCRdb re-called the reads with MiXCR. Of 200,000 to 300,000 distinct CDR3 sequences listed, around 12% are singletons. This sample is drawn from a study of T cell repertoires in cytomegalovirus infection. Study context: Matching HLA type, along with CMV infection, was indicated by public TCR beta signatures.

Whole-study findings and limits: CMV-specific TCR beta clonotypes restricted by HLA-C were the ones dominating the ex vivo response. People with CMV and the relevant HLA were identified by cumulative public TCR beta family frequency.

The sequenced material came from PBMCs. The receptor comes from a human donor in good health (CMV status not recorded). Some clones in this sample may be carry-over from other donors' samples.

This CDR3 reads CASVSGYTF. In nucleotides, the CDR3 is TGTGCCAGCGTGAGTGGCTACACCTTC. The V and J genes are TRBV6-4 and TRBJ1-2; D ambiguous. From germline, CDR1 is MRHNA and CDR2 SNTAGT. The CDR3 has 9 residues. Between the trimmed V and J ends, which lost 8 bases and 7 bases, there was a span of 5 bases.